These 26 T cell receptor beta chains came from one sample sequenced in a study of cytomegalovirus exposure and HLA in healthy donors. Assay used: immunoSEQ multiplex PCR; TCRdb lists only in-frame clones, some missing. The sample has approximately 160,000 clones, about 90% seen once. Sequencing input: PBMCs. These receptors were obtained from a young woman in good health and CMV-seropositive.

The chain combines TRBV5-1 with TRBJ2-1; 7 nucleotides align to TRBD1. The CDR3 sequence is 14 residues long. The germline CDR1 and CDR2 sequences are SGHRS and YFSETQ. V dropped 4 bases and J dropped 3; count of bases not matched to a gene: 4. The CDR3 sequence is CASSTDRHYNEQFF. The CDR3 nucleotides read TGCGCCAGCAGCACGGACAGGCACTACAATGAGCAGTTCTTC.

The chain links TRBV30 to TRBJ2-7; D might be TRBD2 (6 bases). Germline lookup yields CDR1 GTSNPN and CDR2 SVGIG (reference sequence). This CDR3 spans 13 amino acids. V was pared by 4 bases and J by 0 bases, with 10 bases between. CDR3 DNA: TGTGCCTGGAAGGGACTGAGCTCCTACGAGCAGTACTTC. It yields the protein CAWKGLSSYEQYF.

This sequence joins TRBV18 and TRBJ2-1, with 8 bases aligning to TRBD2. The CDR3 runs to 18 residues. J lost 6 bases, V lost 4 bases, and 17 bases had no gene match. The germline CDR1 and CDR2 sequences are KGHSH and LQKENI. CDR3 protein: CASSRSGVSGTRGNEQFF. In nucleotides, the CDR3 is TGTGCCAGCTCACGGTCTGGCGTGTCCGGGACTAGGGGCAATGAGCAGTTCTTC.

The chain employs TRBV5-1 and TRBJ2-3; 7 nucleotides match TRBD1. V lost 0 bases, J lost 5 bases, and 3 bases stayed unmatched. The germline V gene has CDR1 SGHRS and CDR2 YFSETQ. CDR3 length: 14 residues. The CDR3 loop is CASSLGQGRDTQYF. For the CDR3, the DNA is TGCGCCAGCAGCTTGGGACAGGGCAGAGATACGCAGTATTTT.

CDR3: CASSPGGQGPRLPQHF. The CDR3 bases are TGTGCCAGCAGTCCTGGAGGACAGGGACCTAGGTTGCCCCAGCATTTT. The J gene is TRBJ1-5, the V gene TRBV28; 8 bases fit TRBD1. Germline assignment: CDR1 MDHEN and CDR2 SYDVKM. Trimming cost V 5 bases and J 9 bases; bases outside gene matches: 15. CDR3 size: 16 residues.

The chain has TRBV7-2 and TRBJ1-5; D is uncertain. Between the trimmed V and J ends, which lost 3 bases and 1 base, there was a span of 7 bases. From germline, CDR1 is SGHTA and CDR2 FQGNSA. This CDR3 is built from 14 residues. The CDR3 loop is CASSFAQSNQPQHF. DNA of the CDR3: TGTGCCAGCAGCTTTGCTCAGAGCAATCAGCCCCAGCATTTT.

The genes are TRBV5-1 and TRBJ2-3; 7 bases agree with TRBD2. Germline V gene lookup returns CDR1 SGHRS and CDR2 YFSETQ. V lost 3 bases, J lost 2 bases, and 3 bases stayed unmatched. The CDR3 length is 14 residues. DNA for the CDR3: TGCGCCAGCAGCTGGGGGGGAGACACAGATACGCAGTATTTT. Translating gives CASSWGGDTDTQYF.

The chain joins TRBV2 to TRBJ2-3, with a weak D call TRBD2 (5 bases). Germline CDR1 SNHLY, CDR2 FYNNEI. Trimming removed 7 bases from V and 4 bases from J, with 6 bases in between. The CDR3 length is 11 residues. CDR3 coding DNA: TGTGCCAGCACTAGCCCAGATACGCAGTATTTT. Protein product: CASTSPDTQYF. Drawing the rest from reference TRBV2 and TRBJ2-3, the complete variable domain is EPEVTQTPSHQVTQMGQEVILRCVPISNHLYFYWYRQILGQKVEFLVSFYNNEISEKSEIFDDQFSVERPDGSNFTLKIRSTKLEDSAMYFCASTSPDTQYFGPGTRLTVL.

CDR3 sequence reads: CASRPHRGGEKLFF. In DNA, the CDR3 is TGTGCCAGCAGGCCCCACAGGGGAGGCGAAAAACTGTTTTTT. The chain carries TRBV5-6 and TRBJ1-4, with 7 bases aligning to TRBD1. Germline lookup yields CDR1 SGHDT and CDR2 YYEEEE. V was pared by 5 bases and J by 8 bases, with 9 bases of the junction left unmatched. The CDR3 is 14 amino acids. The full variable domain, its missing parts supplied by reference TRBV5-6 and TRBJ1-4, is DAGVTQSPTHLIKTRGQQVTLRCSPKSGHDTVSWYQQALGQGPQFIFQYYEEEERQRGNFPDRFSGHQFPNYSSELNVNALLLGDSALYLCASRPHRGGEKLFFGSGTQLSVL.

J is TRBJ2-5 and V is TRBV2, with TRBD2 matching over 12 bases. Germline CDR1 is SNHLY and CDR2 is FYNNEI. This CDR3 contains 15 residues. J was trimmed by 3 bases and V by 9 bases; bases with no gene match: 8. CDR3 nucleotide sequence: TGTGCCAGTTACCTAGGACTAGCGGGGAAAGAGACCCAGTACTTC. It specifies CASYLGLAGKETQYF.

The chain is built from TRBV5-1 and TRBJ2-1; 8 bases match TRBD2. Per germline, CDR1 SGHRS and CDR2 YFSETQ. The CDR3 consists of 16 residues. The V segment lost 4 bases and the J segment 0 bases; nucleotides outside the gene matches: 6. Written as DNA, the CDR3 is TGCGCCAGCAGCCTTAGCGGGACCAGCTCCTACAATGAGCAGTTCTTC. It is translated as CASSLSGTSSYNEQFF.

The V gene is TRBV5-1, the J gene TRBJ2-5; 8 nucleotides agree with TRBD2. The trim removed 4 bases at V and 4 bases at J, leaving 15 bases unmatched. There are 17 residues in the CDR3. Per germline, CDR1 SGHRS and CDR2 YFSETQ. The CDR3 coding sequence is TGCGCCAGCAGCCCCGTCTTTTCGGGGGGGCGTGGAGAGACCCAGTACTTC. It specifies CASSPVFSGGRGETQYF.

V and J are TRBV5-4 and TRBJ2-7; D perhaps matches TRBD2 (5 bases). Trimming took off 4 bases at V and 4 bases at J, with 12 bases between the two ends. CDR1 is SGHNT and CDR2 is YYREEE in the germline V gene (reference sequence). The CDR3 is made up of 13 amino acids. CDR3 in DNA: TGTGCCAGCAGCGACGGGATTCAATACGAGCAGTACTTC. It encodes CASSDGIQYEQYF.

The rearrangement uses TRBV4-3 and TRBJ1-4; 7 nucleotides agree with TRBD1. CDR3 length: 17 amino acids. CDR1 is LGHNA and CDR2 is YSLEER in the germline V gene. V lost 1 base, J lost 1 base, and 6 bases stayed unmatched. CDR3: CASSQAIGGRTNEKLFF. CDR3 DNA: TGCGCCAGCAGCCAAGCGATAGGGGGCCGAACTAATGAAAAACTGTTTTTT.

The CDR3 is CASSQDPPGTSGSTSETQYF. For the CDR3, the DNA is TGTGCCAGCAGCCAAGATCCGCCCGGGACTAGCGGGAGCACGAGCGAGACCCAGTACTTC. The chain uses TRBV4-2 and TRBJ2-5, with TRBD2 identical over 14 bases. After removal of 0 bases from V and 5 bases from J, the junction contained 14 bases not matched to a gene. The CDR3 consists of 20 residues. From germline, CDR1 is LGHNA and CDR2 YNFKEQ.

The rearrangement links TRBV19 to TRBJ1-1; D perhaps matches TRBD1 (6 bases). Germline values: CDR1 LNHDA, CDR2 SQIVND (reference sequence). The CDR3 sequence is 14 residues long. The germline V and J ends were trimmed by 5 bases and 4 bases, with 14 bases remaining between them. The CDR3 nucleotides read TGTGCCAGTAGTCCTCAAGGGGGGGGCACTGAAGCTTTCTTT. Translating it yields CASSPQGGGTEAFF.

V and J are TRBV2 and TRBJ2-7; 11 nucleotides line up with TRBD2. CDR3 size: 15 residues. Germline lookup yields CDR1 SNHLY and CDR2 FYNNEI. V was pared by 3 bases and J by 5 bases, with 6 bases of the junction left unmatched. CDR3: CASSDLLAGEDEQYF. The CDR3 nucleotides are TGTGCCAGCAGTGACTTACTAGCGGGGGAGGACGAGCAGTACTTC.

The chain links TRBV2 to TRBJ2-7; D perhaps matches TRBD1 (6 bases). CDR3 size: 15 residues. CDR1 is SNHLY, CDR2 FYNNEI, per germline. Trimming shortened V by 7 bases and J by 3 bases, and 19 bases separated the two germline ends. CDR3 bases: TGTGCCAGCATGGGACGAGGGACATGGAACTACGAGCAGTACTTC. This encodes CASMGRGTWNYEQYF.

This chain joins TRBV9 and TRBJ1-3; no clear D. This CDR3 is 16 amino acids long. Trimming stripped 0 bases from V and 1 base from J, with 11 bases between. CDR1 is SGDLS, CDR2 YYNGEE, per germline. CDR3 sequence: CASSVAWKTSGNTIYF. The CDR3 region has the DNA TGTGCCAGCAGCGTAGCCTGGAAGACTTCTGGAAACACCATATATTTT.

The chain uses TRBV6-1 and TRBJ2-7, with TRBD1 matching over 10 bases. V trimming: 1 base; J trimming: 5 bases; junction bases outside the gene matches: 2. CDR3 length: 14 amino acids. Germline values: CDR1 MNHNS, CDR2 SASEGT. The CDR3 bases are TGTGCCAGCAGTGAAGGACAGGGGGCTCACGAGCAGTACTTC. Protein: CASSEGQGAHEQYF.

The J gene is TRBJ1-1, the V gene TRBV29-1; D might be TRBD1 (5 bases). Trimming left V 7 bases short and J 0 bases short, with 12 bases between. The germline gives CDR1 SQVTM, CDR2 ANQGSEA. CDR3 length: 13 amino acids. DNA of the CDR3: TGCAGCGGCACCAGGGTGATGAACACTGAAGCTTTCTTT. Residues: CSGTRVMNTEAFF.

The J gene is TRBJ1-5, the V gene TRBV7-9; D unresolved. Germline values: CDR1 SEHNR, CDR2 FQNEAQ (reference sequence). Trimming cost V 0 bases and J 13 bases, with 13 bases left between them. The CDR3 is made up of 13 amino acids. The CDR3 nucleotides read TGTGCCAGCAGCTTAGCGGTGGGAGCGGAACAGCATTTT. Protein product: CASSLAVGAEQHF.

The sample holds many counts of this clone. This chain uses TRBV6-4 with TRBJ2-1, with D possibly being TRBD2 (6 bases). Trimming took 3 bases from V and 7 from J, leaving 10 bases between them. The germline gives CDR1 MRHNA, CDR2 SNTAGT. This CDR3 is built from 13 residues. This CDR3 is CASSENGLNEQFF. The CDR3 nucleotides are TGTGCCAGCAGTGAAAACGGACTAAATGAGCAGTTCTTC.

This clone was counted a single time. The genes are TRBV19 and TRBJ2-3; 12 positions match TRBD1. Germline-derived CDR1 and CDR2 are LNHDA and SQIVND (reference sequence). The CDR3 has 15 residues. V shed 5 bases, J shed 6 bases, and the junction held 6 bases outside the gene matches. The DNA of the CDR3 is TGTGCCAGTAGTGTGGGACAGGGGGCCGCGGATACGCAGTATTTT. It specifies CASSVGQGAADTQYF.

This sequence joins TRBV19 and TRBJ1-4; 7 bases map to TRBD1. Germline V gene lookup returns CDR1 LNHDA and CDR2 SQIVND (reference sequence). The junction had 10 bases not matched to a gene; V was cut back by 8 bases and J by 4 bases. The CDR3 totals 15 residues. CDR3 region: CASRPTGTVNEKLFF. CDR3 nucleotides: TGTGCCAGTCGACCAACCGGGACAGTTAATGAAAAACTGTTTTTT.

This chain uses TRBV7-9 with TRBJ2-1, with 9 bases aligning to TRBD2. The J segment lost 4 bases and the V segment lost 6 bases, leaving 10 bases of the junction unmatched. CDR3 length: 16 amino acids. Per the germline V gene, CDR1 is SEHNR and CDR2 is FQNEAQ (reference sequence). The DNA of the CDR3 is TGTGCCAGCAGTCACATAGCAGCGGGGGGATACAATGAGCAGTTCTTC. It specifies CASSHIAAGGYNEQFF.